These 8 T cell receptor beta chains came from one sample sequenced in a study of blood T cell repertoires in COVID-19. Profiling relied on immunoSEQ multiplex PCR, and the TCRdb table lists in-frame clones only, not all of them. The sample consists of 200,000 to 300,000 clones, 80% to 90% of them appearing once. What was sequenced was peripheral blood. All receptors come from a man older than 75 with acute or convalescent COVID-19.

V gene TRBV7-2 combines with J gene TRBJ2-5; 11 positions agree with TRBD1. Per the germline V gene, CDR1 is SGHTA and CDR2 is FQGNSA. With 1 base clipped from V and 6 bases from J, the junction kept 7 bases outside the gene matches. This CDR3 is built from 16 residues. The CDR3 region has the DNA TGTGCCAGCAGCTTAGGACGGACAGGGGGCCAGAAGACCCAGTACTTC. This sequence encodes CASSLGRTGGQKTQYF.

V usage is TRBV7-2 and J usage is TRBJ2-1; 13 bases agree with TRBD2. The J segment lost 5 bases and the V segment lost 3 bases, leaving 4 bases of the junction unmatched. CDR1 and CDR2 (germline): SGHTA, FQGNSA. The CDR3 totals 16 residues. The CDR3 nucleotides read TGTGCCAGCAGCTTGACTAGCGGGGGGACTAACAATGAGCAGTTCTTC. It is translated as CASSLTSGGTNNEQFF. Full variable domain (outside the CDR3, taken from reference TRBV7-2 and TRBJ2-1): GAGVSQSPSNKVTEKGKDVELRCDPISGHTALYWYRQSLGQGLEFLIYFQGNSAPDKSGLPSDRFSAERTGGSVSTLTIQRTQQEDSAVYLCASSLTSGGTNNEQFFGPGTRLTVL.

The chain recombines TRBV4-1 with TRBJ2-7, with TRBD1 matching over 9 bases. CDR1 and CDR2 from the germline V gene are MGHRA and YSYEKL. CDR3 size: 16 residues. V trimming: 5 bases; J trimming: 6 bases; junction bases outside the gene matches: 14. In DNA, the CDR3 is TGCGCCAGCAGCTTTGCGGACAGGGGACGAGTTAGCGAGCAGTACTTC. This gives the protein CASSFADRGRVSEQYF.

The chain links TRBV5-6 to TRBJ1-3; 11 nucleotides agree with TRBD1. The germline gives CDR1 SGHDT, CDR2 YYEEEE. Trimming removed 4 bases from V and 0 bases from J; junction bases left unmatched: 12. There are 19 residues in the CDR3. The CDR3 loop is CASSPGTGGPKISGNTIYF. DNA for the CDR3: TGTGCCAGCAGCCCCGGGACAGGGGGGCCCAAAATCTCTGGAAACACCATATATTTT. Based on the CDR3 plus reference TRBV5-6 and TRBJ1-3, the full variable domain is DAGVTQSPTHLIKTRGQQVTLRCSPKSGHDTVSWYQQALGQGPQFIFQYYEEEERQRGNFPDRFSGHQFPNYSSELNVNALLLGDSALYLCASSPGTGGPKISGNTIYFGEGSWLTVV.

The CDR3 nucleotides read TGTGCCAGCAGCTTGGACAGTCCAAGCAATCAGCCCCAGCATTTT. Encoded protein: CASSLDSPSNQPQHF. This chain joins TRBV5-4 and TRBJ1-5, with unresolved D. This CDR3 comprises 15 residues. Per the germline V gene, CDR1 is SGHNT and CDR2 is YYREEE (reference sequence). Deletions cut 0 bases from V and 1 base from J, with 8 bases between.

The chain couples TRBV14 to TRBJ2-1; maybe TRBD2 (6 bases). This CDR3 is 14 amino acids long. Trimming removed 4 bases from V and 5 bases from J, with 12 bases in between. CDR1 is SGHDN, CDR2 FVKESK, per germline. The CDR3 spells CASSPTGLHNEQFF. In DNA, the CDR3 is TGTGCCAGCAGCCCTACGGGACTCCACAATGAGCAGTTCTTC.

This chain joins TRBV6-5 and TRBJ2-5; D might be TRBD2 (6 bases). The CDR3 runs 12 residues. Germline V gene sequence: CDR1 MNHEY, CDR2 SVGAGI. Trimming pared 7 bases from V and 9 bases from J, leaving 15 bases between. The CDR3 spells CASMGATGAQYF. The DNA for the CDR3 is TGTGCCAGCATGGGAGCAACGGGGGCCCAGTACTTC.

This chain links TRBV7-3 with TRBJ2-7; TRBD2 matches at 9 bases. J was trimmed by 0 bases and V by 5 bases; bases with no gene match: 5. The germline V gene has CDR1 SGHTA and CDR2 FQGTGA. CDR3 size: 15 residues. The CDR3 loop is CASSLNSGSSYEQYF. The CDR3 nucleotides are TGTGCCAGCAGCCTTAATAGCGGGAGCTCCTACGAGCAGTACTTC. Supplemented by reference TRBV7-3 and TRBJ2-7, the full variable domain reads GAGVSQTPSNKVTEKGKYVELRCDPISGHTALYWYRQSLGQGPEFLIYFQGTGAADDSGLPNDRFFAVRPEGSVSTLKIQRTERGDSAVYLCASSLNSGSSYEQYFGPGTRLTVT.